This is a list of T cell receptor beta chains from one sample in a study of blood T cell repertoires in COVID-19. Here immunoSEQ multiplex PCR was the method, and the copy in TCRdb shows in-frame clones only, minus some. The sample has 61,000 or so clones; roughly three quarters are singletons. The specimen was peripheral blood. Source of these receptors: a woman in her 70s with acute or convalescent COVID-19. Both conserved end residues are part of each CDR3. The order of the fields is J gene, V gene, D gene, clone size, CDR3 protein, CDR3 DNA. D genes are given only for firm matches. Size is omitted from some rows. Given values are once, few, many or a class for expanded clones.

TRBJ2-1 | TRBV10-3 | TRBD1 | . | CAIRSQDRVVDEQFF | TGTGCCATCAGAAGCCAAGACAGGGTAGTCGATGAGCAGTTCTTC
TRBJ2-7 | TRBV18 | TRBD1 | few | CASSIGTGGYEQYF | TGTGCCAGCTCCATCGGGACAGGGGGCTACGAGCAGTACTTC
TRBJ2-1 | TRBV9 | . | once | CASSGSRGSSYNEQFF | TGTGCCAGCAGCGGTTCTCGGGGGAGCTCCTACAATGAGCAGTTCTTC
TRBJ2-2 | TRBV5-4 | . | once | CASSQGLETNTGELFF | TGTGCCAGCAGCCAAGGTCTGGAGACGAACACCGGGGAGCTGTTTTTT
TRBJ2-1 | TRBV10-3 | TRBD2 | . | CAIRGLASSYNEQFF | TGTGCCATCAGGGGACTAGCTAGCTCCTACAATGAGCAGTTCTTC
TRBJ2-3 | TRBV6-4 | TRBD2 | few | CASSDGLAGSTDTQYF | TGTGCCAGCAGTGACGGACTAGCGGGTAGCACAGATACGCAGTATTTT
TRBJ2-1 | TRBV3-1/TRBV3-2 | . | once | CASSQFRGGRYNEQFF | TGTGCCAGCAGCCAATTTCGCGGGGGCCGTTACAATGAGCAGTTCTTC
TRBJ1-1 | TRBV12-5 | . | few | CASGLATGGYTEAFF | TGTGCTAGTGGTTTGGCGACGGGAGGGTACACTGAAGCTTTCTTT
TRBJ1-4 | TRBV19 | . | . | CASSIQREKLFF | TGTGCCAGTAGTATACAACGGGAAAAACTGTTTTTT
TRBJ1-1 | TRBV14 | . | . | CASSSDSTEAFF | TGTGCCAGCAGCTCGGACAGCACTGAAGCTTTCTTT
TRBJ1-2 | TRBV5-1 | . | once | CASSLQGDYGYTF | TGCGCCAGCAGCTTGCAAGGGGACTATGGCTACACCTTC
TRBJ2-7 | TRBV7-6 | TRBD2 | . | CASSLGVAGVEQYF | TGTGCCAGCAGCTTAGGGGTAGCGGGGGTCGAGCAGTACTTC
TRBJ1-2 | TRBV5-1 | . | . | CASSLEPGYGYTF | TGCGCCAGCAGCTTGGAACCGGGCTATGGCTACACCTTC
TRBJ2-7 | TRBV11-3 | TRBD1 | . | CASSDRDRASYEQYF | TGTGCCAGCAGCGACCGGGACAGGGCGTCCTACGAGCAGTACTTC
TRBJ1-2 | TRBV11-1 | . | . | CASSLGTQGNYGYTF | TGTGCCAGCAGCTTAGGGACCCAGGGAAACTATGGCTACACCTTC
TRBJ2-5 | TRBV7-8 | TRBD2 | . | CASSPGASGGLGGETQYF | TGTGCCAGCAGTCCAGGAGCTAGCGGGGGGCTTGGTGGGGAGACCCAGTACTTC
TRBJ2-3 | TRBV7-3 | TRBD2 | . | CASSFLLAGPTDTQYF | TGTGCCAGCAGCTTTCTTCTAGCGGGGCCCACAGATACGCAGTATTTT
TRBJ2-7 | TRBV7-2 | . | . | CASSLERTGGGDEQYF | TGTGCCAGCAGCTTAGAAAGGACGGGGGGCGGCGACGAGCAGTACTTC
TRBJ2-7 | TRBV11-2 | . | . | CASTNRVGHEQYF | TGTGCCAGCACGAACAGGGTCGGGCACGAGCAGTACTTC
TRBJ2-7 | TRBV6-4 | TRBD2 | . | CASSPFGGASYEQYF | TGTGCCAGCAGCCCCTTCGGGGGGGCGTCCTACGAGCAGTACTTC
TRBJ2-7 | TRBV12-2 | . | once | CASRYTRDSAYEQYF | TGTGCAAGTCGCTATACCCGGGACAGCGCCTACGAGCAGTACTTC
TRBJ2-2 | TRBV7-2 | . | few | CASSIRHSTGELFF | TGTGCCAGCAGCATAAGACACTCCACCGGGGAGCTGTTTTTT
TRBJ1-4 | TRBV28 | TRBD1 | . | CASRYGTGGEKLFF | TGTGCCAGCAGGTACGGGACAGGGGGCGAAAAACTGTTTTTT
TRBJ2-4 | TRBV7-3 | . | once | CASSLNLQGPQYF | TGTGCCAGCAGCTTAAATCTGCAGGGGCCCCAATACTTC
TRBJ1-5 | TRBV28 | . | . | CASSPLDRAQHF | TGTGCCAGCAGCCCCCTCGATCGGGCCCAGCATTTT
TRBJ1-4 | TRBV2 | . | . | CASSDRRASEKLFF | TGTGCCAGCAGTGACCGCAGGGCGAGTGAAAAACTGTTTTTT
TRBJ1-2 | TRBV5-4 | . | . | CASSLSGIGYTF | TGTGCCAGCAGCTTGTCAGGGATTGGCTACACCTTC
TRBJ2-3 | TRBV6-2/TRBV6-3 | TRBD2 | . | CASSFYSPSGSTDTQYF | TGTGCCAGCAGTTTTTATTCACCTAGCGGGAGCACAGATACGCAGTATTTT
TRBJ1-2 | TRBV3-1/TRBV3-2 | . | once | CASSQEVAGYGYTF | TGTGCCAGCAGCCAAGAGGTAGCAGGGTACGGCTACACCTTC
TRBJ2-7 | TRBV6-1 | . | . | CASSEFGSYEQYF | TGTGCCAGCAGTGAATTCGGGTCCTACGAGCAGTACTTC
TRBJ1-5 | TRBV30 | . | once | CAWSRDNQPQHF | TGTGCCTGGTCCCGGGACAATCAGCCCCAGCATTTT
TRBJ2-7 | TRBV5-4 | TRBD1 | . | CASSLSGTGVYEQYF | TGTGCCAGCAGCTTGTCCGGGACAGGGGTATACGAGCAGTACTTC
TRBJ1-4 | TRBV4-2 | . | . | CASSQRSAGNEKLFF | TGTGCCAGCAGCCAAAGATCGGCAGGCAATGAAAAACTGTTTTTT
TRBJ2-3 | TRBV6-5 | TRBD2 | . | CASSLDGGGTDTQYF | TGTGCCAGCAGTTTGGACGGGGGGGGCACAGATACGCAGTATTTT
TRBJ2-1 | TRBV28 | TRBD1 | . | CASSWGAGTGAYNEQFF | TGTGCCAGCAGTTGGGGCGCCGGGACAGGAGCCTACAATGAGCAGTTCTTC
TRBJ2-5 | TRBV7-9 | . | . | CASSLVSGFGETQYF | TGTGCCAGCAGCTTAGTGTCCGGGTTCGGAGAGACCCAGTACTTC
TRBJ1-4 | TRBV7-9 | . | few | CASSWREGEEKLFF | TGTGCCAGCAGCTGGCGGGAGGGGGAAGAAAAACTGTTTTTT
TRBJ2-3 | TRBV7-2 | . | . | CASSLETSTDTQYF | TGTGCCAGCAGCTTAGAGACTAGCACAGATACGCAGTATTTT
TRBJ1-2 | TRBV6-7 | TRBD1 | . | CASSGLGTGISGGYTF | TGTGCCAGCAGTGGACTAGGGACAGGGATTTCTGGTGGCTACACCTTC
TRBJ1-2 | TRBV29-1 | TRBD1 | few | CSVDWDRDYGYTF | TGCAGCGTCGATTGGGACAGGGATTATGGCTACACCTTC
TRBJ2-7 | TRBV7-2 | . | . | CASSPDISSYEQYF | TGTGCCAGCAGCCCGGACATAAGCTCCTACGAGCAGTACTTC
TRBJ1-2 | TRBV4-2 | . | . | CASSLMTDQYGYTF | TGTGCCAGCAGCCTAATGACTGACCAATATGGCTACACCTTC